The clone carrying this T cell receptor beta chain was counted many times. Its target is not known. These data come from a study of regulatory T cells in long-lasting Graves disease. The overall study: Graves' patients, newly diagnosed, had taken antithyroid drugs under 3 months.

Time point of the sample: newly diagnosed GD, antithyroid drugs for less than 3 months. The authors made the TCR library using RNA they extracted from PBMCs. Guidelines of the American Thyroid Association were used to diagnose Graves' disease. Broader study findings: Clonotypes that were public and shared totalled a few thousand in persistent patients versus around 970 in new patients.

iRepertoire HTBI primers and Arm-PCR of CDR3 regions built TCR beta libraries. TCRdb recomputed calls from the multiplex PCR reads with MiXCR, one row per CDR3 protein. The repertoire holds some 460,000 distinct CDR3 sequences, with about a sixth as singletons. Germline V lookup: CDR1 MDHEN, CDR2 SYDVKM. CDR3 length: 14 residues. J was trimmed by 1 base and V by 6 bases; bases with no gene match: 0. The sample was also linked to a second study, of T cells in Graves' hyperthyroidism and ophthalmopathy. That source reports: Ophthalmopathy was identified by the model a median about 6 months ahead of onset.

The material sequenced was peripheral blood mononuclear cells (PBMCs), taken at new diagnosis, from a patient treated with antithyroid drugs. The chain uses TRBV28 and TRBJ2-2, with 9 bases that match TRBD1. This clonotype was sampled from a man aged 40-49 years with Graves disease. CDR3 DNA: TGTGCCAGCAGGGACAGGGGGAACACCGGGGAGCTGTTTTTT. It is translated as CASRDRGNTGELFF. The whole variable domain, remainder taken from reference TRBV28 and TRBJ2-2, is DVKVTQSSRYLVKRTGEKVFLECVQDMDHENMFWYRQDPGLGLRLIYFSYDVKMKEKGDIPEGYSVSREKKERFSLILESASTNQTSMYLCASRDRGNTGELFFGEGSRLTVL.